The 7 T cell receptor beta chains given below trace back to one sample, sequenced in a study of blood T cell repertoires in COVID-19. Assay: immunoSEQ multiplex PCR; the TCRdb copy retains only in-frame clones and omits some. The table shows 140,000 to 150,000 clones, with about 82% occurring only once. The specimen sequenced was PBMCs or T cells enriched from blood (not recorded which). The receptors were gathered from a middle-aged woman who had recovered from COVID-19.

The table lists this clone with a few counts. The chain couples TRBV2 to TRBJ2-5, with D perhaps TRBD2 (6 bases). The CDR3 spans 14 residues. Per the germline V gene, CDR1 is SNHLY and CDR2 is FYNNEI. With 7 bases removed from V and 1 base from J, the gap between germline ends came to 13 bases. CDR3 region: CASTLGLTQETQYF. CDR3 bases: TGTGCCAGCACCTTGGGACTGACCCAAGAGACCCAGTACTTC.

V is TRBV10-3 and J is TRBJ2-1; 9 bases map to TRBD1. J was trimmed by 4 bases and V by 4 bases; bases with no gene match: 5. The germline gives CDR1 ENHRY, CDR2 SYGVKD. The CDR3 length is 15 residues. The CDR3 region has the DNA TGTGCCATCAGTGTGGGGACAGGGCTATACAATGAGCAGTTCTTC. Protein sequence: CAISVGTGLYNEQFF.

The rearrangement links TRBV10-3 to TRBJ2-1; unclear D gene. Germline CDR1 ENHRY, CDR2 SYGVKD. This CDR3 is 13 amino acids long. V lost 7 bases and J lost 10, with 17 bases in between. The DNA of the CDR3 is TGTGCCATCACCCCATCCGTAGTTTTGGAGCAGTTCTTC. Its translation is CAITPSVVLEQFF.

This clone is a singleton in its sample. The V and J genes are TRBV4-2 and TRBJ1-4, with D uncertain. This CDR3 comprises 14 residues. V was clipped by 0 bases and J by 8 bases, with 10 bases between them. The germline V gene has CDR1 LGHNA and CDR2 YNFKEQ. As DNA, the CDR3 is TGTGCCAGCAGCCAAGATCCGGGTTACGAAAAACTGTTTTTT. This codes for CASSQDPGYEKLFF.

In this sample, this clone turned up a few times. V usage is TRBV6-6 and J usage is TRBJ2-1, with 10 bases that match TRBD2. Looked up from germline, CDR1 is MNHNY and CDR2 is SVGAGI (reference sequence). This CDR3 contains 13 residues. J lost 9 bases, V lost 8 bases, and 7 bases had no gene match. CDR3 in amino acids: CASSQREGGEQFF. For the CDR3, the DNA is TGTGCCAGCTCTCAGCGGGAGGGGGGTGAGCAGTTCTTC.

The chain joins TRBV5-6 to TRBJ1-2; TRBD1 matches 7 bases. Germline assignment: CDR1 SGHDT and CDR2 YYEEEE. Germline trimming cut 3 bases from V and 2 bases from J; bases unmatched to any gene: 7. The CDR3 is made up of 15 amino acids. In DNA form, the CDR3 reads TGTGCCAGCAGCTCGCGACAGGGTTTGAACTATGGCTACACCTTC. It codes for CASSSRQGLNYGYTF.

V gene TRBV27 combines with J gene TRBJ2-1, with D possibly TRBD1 on 5 matching bases. V gave up 2 bases and J gave up 8 bases, with 16 bases separating them. The CDR3 length is 15 residues. The V gene's germline CDR1 is MNHEY and CDR2 SMNVEV (reference sequence). CDR3 bases: TGTGCCAGCAGTTTAGGGGCAGGGATGATCTATGAGCAGTTCTTC. It is translated as CASSLGAGMIYEQFF.